The 22 T cell receptor beta chains listed next were all sequenced from one sample in a study of response to subunit inactivated influenza vaccine. TCRdb analysed the RT-PCR reads with MiXCR anew, one entry per CDR3 protein. The sample holds hundreds of thousands of distinct CDR3 sequences, less than 8% seen once. Sequencing used PBMCs from blood, obtained less than 25 months after vaccination. Source of these receptors: a man aged 50 to 69 who received an inactivated influenza vaccine.

The chain uses TRBV20-1 and TRBJ2-3, with 11 bases fitting TRBD1. In germline, CDR1 is DFQATT, CDR2 SNEGSKA (reference sequence). V dropped 0 bases and J dropped 4; count of bases not matched to a gene: 3. The CDR3 has 15 residues. The CDR3, as DNA: TGCAGTGCTAGAGATGGACAGGGGGCCGCAGATACGCAGTATTTT. Encoded protein: CSARDGQGAADTQYF.

There are many counts of this clonotype. CDR3 DNA sequence: TGTGCCAGCAGCCCTAGTGGACAGATCGGTGGCTACACCTTC. It yields the protein CASSPSGQIGGYTF. This chain uses TRBV7-2 with TRBJ1-2; a weak D match, TRBD1 (6 bases). Per germline, CDR1 SGHTA and CDR2 FQGNSA. The V end lost 5 bases, the J end lost 7 bases, and 17 bases lay between the germline ends. The CDR3 contains 14 residues.

Only a few counts were recorded for this clonotype. The chain recombines TRBV20-1 with TRBJ2-7; D tentatively reads TRBD1 or TRBD2 (5 bases each). This CDR3 spans 15 amino acids. Between the trimmed V and J ends, which lost 2 bases and 2 bases, there was a span of 16 bases. The germline V gene has CDR1 DFQATT and CDR2 SNEGSKA (reference sequence). As DNA, the CDR3 is TGCAGTGCTAGAAATCCCCGGGACGGAACCTACGAGCAGTACTTC. Translating it yields CSARNPRDGTYEQYF.

J is TRBJ1-6 and V is TRBV4-3, with a weak D call TRBD1 (5 bases). Germline CDR1 reads LGHNA; CDR2 reads YSLEER. Trimming stripped 3 bases from V and 0 bases from J, with 9 bases between. The CDR3 runs 16 residues. CDR3 DNA sequence: TGCGCCAGCAGCCAGACCAGGGACTCCTATAATTCACCCCTCCACTTT. Protein sequence: CASSQTRDSYNSPLHF.

This clonotype was seen a handful of times. The rearrangement joins TRBV29-1 to TRBJ2-7; possibly TRBD1 for D (7 bases). V gave up 5 bases and J gave up 4 bases, with 21 bases separating them. This CDR3 region has 15 residues. Per the germline V gene, CDR1 is SQVTM and CDR2 is ANQGSEA. CDR3: CSVLRADRAGYEQYF. DNA for the CDR3: TGCAGCGTTTTGAGGGCTGACAGGGCGGGGTACGAGCAGTACTTC.

This clonotype has just a few counts. This chain links TRBV4-1 with TRBJ2-1; 11 bases align to TRBD2. There are 18 residues in the CDR3. Germline trimming cut 3 bases from V and 0 bases from J; bases unmatched to any gene: 7. Germline V gene lookup returns CDR1 MGHRA and CDR2 YSYEKL. The CDR3 region is CASSQASGGRSSYNEQFF. In DNA, the CDR3 is TGCGCCAGCAGCCAGGCTAGCGGGGGGCGAAGCTCCTACAATGAGCAGTTCTTC.

This clonotype was observed a few times. The chain's CDR3 is CASSQADGIQPQHF. The CDR3 nucleotides read TGTGCCAGCAGCCAAGCGGACGGTATTCAGCCCCAGCATTTT. The chain employs TRBV3-1 and TRBJ1-5, with D unresolved. CDR1 and CDR2 (germline): LGHDT, YNNKEL (reference sequence). The CDR3 consists of 14 residues. Deletions cut 1 base from V and 6 bases from J, with 10 bases between.

This clonotype was observed a few times. The J gene is TRBJ1-6, the V gene TRBV6-1; maybe TRBD1 (6 bases). The V and J ends lost 8 bases and 8 bases respectively, with 16 bases between them. Per germline, CDR1 MNHNS and CDR2 SASEGT. This CDR3 spans 14 amino acids. The CDR3 region is CASAIKRGDSPLHF. Written as DNA, the CDR3 is TGTGCCAGCGCAATTAAGAGGGGGGATTCACCCCTCCACTTT.

Turning to this clonotype: Mismatch with germline at one junction end may stem from a read error. The gene calls are TRBV5-1 and TRBJ1-6; the D gene is possibly TRBD1 (5 bases). Germline V CDR1 and CDR2: SGHRS, YFSETQ. There are 15 residues in the CDR3. The CDR3 region has the DNA TGCGCCAACAGCCTGAGGACACAGAATAATTCACCCCTCCACTTT. It encodes CANSLRTQNNSPLHF.

This chain connects TRBV29-1 to TRBJ2-5; D might be TRBD2 (5 bases). CDR3 length equals 14 residues. Between the trimmed V and J ends, which lost 5 bases and 2 bases, there was a span of 15 bases. Germline CDR1 and CDR2: SQVTM and ANQGSEA. The CDR3 nucleotides are TGCAGCGTTCGCCGGAGGCAGCTTCAAGAGACCCAGTACTTC. Translation gives CSVRRRQLQETQYF.

The genes are TRBV10-3 and TRBJ1-2, with 7 bases lining up with TRBD1. J lost 6 bases, V lost 3 bases, and 19 bases had no gene match. The CDR3 is 18 amino acids. Germline CDR1 reads ENHRY; CDR2 reads SYGVKD. CDR3 in amino acids: CAISEGTVSLRKENGYTF. CDR3 bases: TGTGCCATCAGTGAAGGGACAGTTTCACTACGAAAAGAGAATGGCTACACCTTC.

This clonotype has only a few counts. The rearrangement links TRBV7-2 to TRBJ2-1, with TRBD2 matching over 8 bases. Germline CDR1 reads SGHTA; CDR2 reads FQGNSA. J gave up 7 bases and V 5 bases, and 13 bases lay outside the gene matches. The CDR3 has 16 amino acids. In nucleotides, the CDR3 is TGTGCCAGCAGCCCGTCTAGCGGGCGGAAAGGGAATGAGCAGTTCTTC. Its translation: CASSPSSGRKGNEQFF.

The V call is TRBV20-1, the J call TRBJ2-1; unclear D gene. V lost 3 bases, J lost 7 bases, and 13 bases lay in between. Germline V gene data show CDR1 as DFQATT and CDR2 as SNEGSKA (reference sequence). The CDR3 loop spans 13 amino acids. CDR3 in DNA: TGCAGTGCTAGTTGGCAGCCGGATAATGAGCAGTTCTTC. It codes for CSASWQPDNEQFF.

The chain has TRBV12-5 and TRBJ2-1; TRBD2 matches 8 bases. From germline, CDR1 is LGHNT and CDR2 FRNRAP. The CDR3 contains 13 residues. The junction had 7 bases not matched to a gene; V was cut back by 7 bases and J by 8 bases. DNA of the CDR3: TGTGCTAGTGCCACCGGGGGGGCGTATGAGCAGTTCTTC. It specifies CASATGGAYEQFF.

This clonotype was detected ten times or more. The rearrangement joins TRBV12-3 or TRBV12-4 to TRBJ2-1; D uncertain. V was shortened by 8 bases and J by 2 bases, with 10 bases between the two germline ends. CDR3 length equals 13 residues. The CDR3 region is CASGLLAYNEQFF. CDR3 coding DNA: TGTGCCAGCGGCCTATTGGCCTACAATGAGCAGTTCTTC.

This clonotype was recorded a few times. The chain's CDR3 is CASSLGGGYSTDTQYF. The CDR3 DNA reads TGTGCCAGCAGCTTAGGTGGAGGCTATAGCACAGATACGCAGTATTTT. This chain links TRBV11-2 with TRBJ2-3, with a possible D match to TRBD2 (5 bases). Germline CDR1 reads SGHAT; CDR2 reads FQNNGV. V dropped 1 base and J dropped 0 bases, with 11 bases sitting between them. This CDR3 comprises 16 residues.

The chain links TRBV20-1 to TRBJ2-1; 11 bases map to TRBD1. V lost 2 bases to trimming and J lost 7 bases; unmatched junction nucleotides: 7. The germline gives CDR1 DFQATT, CDR2 SNEGSKA (reference sequence). The CDR3 length is 15 residues. CDR3 DNA: TGCAGTGCTAGACCCGGACAGGGGGCATCGAATGAGCAGTTCTTC. Encoded protein: CSARPGQGASNEQFF.

This clonotype was seen a few times. The CDR3 DNA reads as TGCAGTGCTCCAGGACTAGCGGCATACAATGAGCAGTTCTTC. It codes for CSAPGLAAYNEQFF. V gene TRBV20-1 combines with J gene TRBJ2-1; 10 bases fit TRBD2. The length of the CDR3 is 14 residues. The ends lost 5 bases at V and 4 bases at J; junction bases unmatched: 5. CDR1 and CDR2 (germline): DFQATT, SNEGSKA (reference sequence).

Ten or more counts support this clonotype. J is TRBJ2-5 and V is TRBV12-3 or TRBV12-4; 9 bases map to TRBD2. Trimming at V came to 2 bases and at J to 9 bases, leaving 10 bases not matched to a gene. The length of the CDR3 is 15 residues. CDR3 sequence: CASSLMTSGGLAQYF. As DNA, the CDR3 is TGTGCCAGCAGTTTAATGACTAGCGGCGGATTGGCCCAGTACTTC.

In its sample, this clonotype was seen many times. The V and J genes are TRBV3-1 and TRBJ2-7; tentatively, D is TRBD1 or TRBD2 (5 bases each). V lost 6 bases to trimming and J lost 5 bases, with 23 bases between them. Germline assignment: CDR1 LGHDT and CDR2 YNNKEL (reference sequence). This CDR3 spans 16 amino acids. The CDR3 protein is CASSRYGAGSFDEQYF. CDR3 sequence (DNA): TGTGCCAGCAGTAGATACGGGGCAGGGAGTTTCGACGAGCAGTACTTC.

This clonotype was detected many times. The chain links TRBV20-1 to TRBJ2-7; possible D gene TRBD2, 6 bases. This CDR3 contains 12 residues. Germline values: CDR1 DFQATT, CDR2 SNEGSKA (reference sequence). V was pared by 2 bases and J by 4 bases, with 9 bases between. Written as DNA, the CDR3 is TGCAGTGCTAGACTAGCGAGTTACGAGCAGTACTTC. Translated: CSARLASYEQYF.

At least ten counts were recorded for this clonotype. The V call is TRBV5-6, the J call TRBJ1-4; D is undetermined. The length of the CDR3 is 14 residues. Trimming took off 3 bases at V and 7 bases at J, with 13 bases between the two ends. CDR1 and CDR2 (germline): SGHDT, YYEEEE. The DNA for the CDR3 is TGTGCCAGCAGCTGGGCCGGAGATACTGAAAAACTGTTTTTT. This sequence encodes CASSWAGDTEKLFF.